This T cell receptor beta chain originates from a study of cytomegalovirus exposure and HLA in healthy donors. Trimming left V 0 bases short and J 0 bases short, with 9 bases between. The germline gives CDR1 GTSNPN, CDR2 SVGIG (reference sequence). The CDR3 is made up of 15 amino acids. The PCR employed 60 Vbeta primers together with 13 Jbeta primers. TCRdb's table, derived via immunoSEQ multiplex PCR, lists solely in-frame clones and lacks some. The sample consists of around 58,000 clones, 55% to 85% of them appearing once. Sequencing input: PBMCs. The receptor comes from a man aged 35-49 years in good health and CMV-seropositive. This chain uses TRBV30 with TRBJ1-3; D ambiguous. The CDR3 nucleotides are TGTGCCTGGAGTGTATTGCGCTTCTCTGGAAACACCATATATTTT. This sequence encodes CAWSVLRFSGNTIYF.